This entry is about one TCR beta chain. Antigen specificity is unknown. The data are from a study of shared clonotypes between healthy human individuals. Study outcomes and limitations: Among donors, clonotype sharing was expected to be affected by sequencing depth.

The length of the CDR3 is 15 residues. V shed 1 base and J shed 6 bases, with 10 bases lying between them. CDR1 and CDR2 from the germline V gene are SGHTA and FQGNSA. Researchers ran the assay at a deep level. Assay used: immunoSEQ multiplex PCR; TCRdb lists only in-frame clones, some missing. The top ten clones hold roughly 1.5% of a sample with nearly 1 million clones, approximately 80% of them seen once. Sequenced: memory CD4+ T cells sorted from blood. Subset denoted: CD45RA-negative fraction. The chain uses TRBV7-2 and TRBJ1-6; possible D gene TRBD1, 5 bases. The receptor was derived from a young man in good health. CDR3 sequence (DNA): TGTGCCAGCAGCTTAGACAGGAGGCCTAATTCACCCCTCCACTTT. It is translated as CASSLDRRPNSPLHF.